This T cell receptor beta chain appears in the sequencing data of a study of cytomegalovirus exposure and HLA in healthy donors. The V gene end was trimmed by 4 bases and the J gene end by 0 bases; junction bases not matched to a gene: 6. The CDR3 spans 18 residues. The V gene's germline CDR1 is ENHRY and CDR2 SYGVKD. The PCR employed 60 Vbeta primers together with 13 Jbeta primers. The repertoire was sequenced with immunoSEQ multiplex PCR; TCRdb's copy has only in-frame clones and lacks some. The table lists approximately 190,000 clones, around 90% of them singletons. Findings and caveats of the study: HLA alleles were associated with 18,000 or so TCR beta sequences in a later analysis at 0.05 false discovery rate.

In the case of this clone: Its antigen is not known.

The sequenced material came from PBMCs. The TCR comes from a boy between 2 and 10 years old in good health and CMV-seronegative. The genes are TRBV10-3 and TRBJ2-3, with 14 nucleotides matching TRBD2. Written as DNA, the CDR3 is TGTGCCATCAGTGGGACTAGCGGGAGGACCGCTAGCACAGATACGCAGTATTTT. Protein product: CAISGTSGRTASTDTQYF.